This TCR beta chain was captured by sequencing in a study of shared clonotypes between healthy human individuals. Naive CD8 cells were CD45RO-negative, positively selected for CCR7, excluding terminally differentiated effector memory CD45RA+ cells. All participating donors were Caucasian adults from Nashville, Tennessee. Findings and limits, study-wide: Lower generation probabilities were found for non-shared clonotypes than for those shared by all four donors.

Some clones are missing from TCRdb's copy, which holds only in-frame ones; the method was immunoSEQ multiplex PCR. Here the sample spans about 2 million clones, approximately 95% being singletons. With respect to this clone: The antigen remains unidentified.

The TCR sequence derives from a man aged 18 to 30 in good health. Sequenced: naive CD8+ T cells sorted from blood.

In DNA form, the CDR3 reads TGTGCTAGTGGTTTTGTTGAGGACGGGGAGCTGTTTTTT. The encoded protein is CASGFVEDGELFF. V is TRBV12-5 and J is TRBJ2-2; D is unclear. The CDR3 has 13 residues. CDR1 and CDR2 from the germline V gene are LGHNT and FRNRAP. Between the trimmed V and J ends, which lost 3 bases and 7 bases, there was a span of 9 bases. Drawing the rest from reference TRBV12-5 and TRBJ2-2, the complete variable domain is DARVTQTPRHKVTEMGQEVTMRCQPILGHNTVFWYRQTMMQGLELLAYFRNRAPLDDSGMPKDRFSAEMPDATLATLKIQPSEPRDSAVYFCASGFVEDGELFFGEGSRLTVL.